The clone carrying this T cell receptor beta chain was seen at least ten times. Antigen: not known. The data are from a study of T-cell reconstitution after alpha-beta-depleted transplantation in children. Study-wide results and caveats: Several hundred expanded graft clones reportedly supplied alpha-beta T cells about two months after transplant. At the one-year point after transplant, T-cell counts and TCRbeta diversity were found to come mostly from T cells that had been newly produced.

Unique molecular identifiers featured in how the TCRbeta library was prepared. From the PCR reads, TCRdb called clonotypes with MiXCR, one entry per CDR3 protein. The table lists about 640,000 distinct CDR3 sequences, roughly 13% of them singletons. The CDR3 has 16 residues. V gave up 0 bases and J gave up 1 base, with 9 bases separating them. From germline, CDR1 is LGHNA and CDR2 YSLEER. V is TRBV4-3 and J is TRBJ1-4; D gene ambiguous. This material consisted of PBMCs, mostly from graft donor cells, taken 360 days after TCRalphabeta/CD19-depleted stem cell transplant. This clonotype was sampled from a male patient under 18 who had a stem cell transplant for acute myeloid leukemia, so the T cells may come from the graft donor. CDR3 sequence: CASSQEVWGTNEKLFF. DNA for the CDR3: TGCGCCAGCAGCCAAGAAGTGTGGGGAACTAATGAAAAACTGTTTTTT.